This record covers a single T cell receptor beta chain. The same CDR3 can be traced to other DNA sequences in this sample. The authors' processing: Estimated nucleated cell counts came from reference gene primer amplification. Produced via immunoSEQ multiplex PCR; TCRdb's table is partial and in-frame only. D and trimming come from the DNA, and the V and J calls and clone size come from that table. The sample lists hundreds of thousands of clones, around 88% occurring once. V gave up 4 bases and J gave up 5 bases, with 7 bases separating them. Germline values: CDR1 LGHDT, CDR2 YNNKEL (reference sequence). The CDR3 has 12 residues. This record comes from a study of blood T cell repertoires in COVID-19. Whole-study context: The samples span acute and convalescent COVID-19 from the United States, Italy and Spain. T cells, B-cell-depleted T cells, or PBMCs provided the cDNA or gDNA that served as material.

The sequence was collected from a woman in her forties or fifties with acute or convalescent COVID-19. Sequenced sample: peripheral blood. This chain links TRBV3-1 (or the pseudogene TRBV3-2) with TRBJ2-3; D may be TRBD2 (5 bases). This CDR3 reads CASSPRGDTQYF. The CDR3 DNA sequence: TGTGCCAGCAGCCCTCGGGGAGATACGCAGTATTTT.